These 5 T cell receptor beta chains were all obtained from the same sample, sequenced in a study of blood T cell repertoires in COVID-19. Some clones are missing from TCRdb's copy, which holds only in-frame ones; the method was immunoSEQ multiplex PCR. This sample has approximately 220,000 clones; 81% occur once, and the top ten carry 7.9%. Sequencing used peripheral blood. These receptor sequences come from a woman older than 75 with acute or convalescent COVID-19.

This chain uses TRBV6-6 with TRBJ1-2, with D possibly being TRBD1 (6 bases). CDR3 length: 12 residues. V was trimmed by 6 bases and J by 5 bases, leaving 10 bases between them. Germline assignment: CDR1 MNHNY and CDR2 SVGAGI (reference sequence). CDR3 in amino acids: CASRPQGYGYTF. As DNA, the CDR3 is TGTGCCAGCAGACCACAGGGTTATGGCTACACCTTC.

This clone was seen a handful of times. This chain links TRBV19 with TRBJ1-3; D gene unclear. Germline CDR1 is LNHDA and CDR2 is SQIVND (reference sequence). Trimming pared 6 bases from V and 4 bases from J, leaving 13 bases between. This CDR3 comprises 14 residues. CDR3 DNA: TGTGCCAGTAGATGGGAGGGTCCCGGAAACACCATATATTTT. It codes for CASRWEGPGNTIYF.

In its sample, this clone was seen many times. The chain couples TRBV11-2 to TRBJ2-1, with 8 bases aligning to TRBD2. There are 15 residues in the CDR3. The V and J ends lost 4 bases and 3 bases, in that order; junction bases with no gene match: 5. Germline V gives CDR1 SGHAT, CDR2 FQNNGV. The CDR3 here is CASSWLAGNYNEQFF. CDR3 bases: TGTGCCAGCAGCTGGCTAGCGGGTAACTACAATGAGCAGTTCTTC.

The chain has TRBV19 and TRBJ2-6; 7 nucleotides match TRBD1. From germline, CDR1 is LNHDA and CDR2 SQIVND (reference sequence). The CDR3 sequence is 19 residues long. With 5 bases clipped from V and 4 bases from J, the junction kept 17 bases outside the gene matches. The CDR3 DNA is TGTGCCAGTAGTCCAGGGACAGAGGGGCTTTATTACGGGGCCAACGTCCTGACTTTC. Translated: CASSPGTEGLYYGANVLTF. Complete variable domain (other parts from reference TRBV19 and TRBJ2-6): DGGITQSPKYLFRKEGQNVTLSCEQNLNHDAMYWYRQDPGQGLRLIYYSQIVNDFQKGDIAEGYSVSREKKESFPLTVTSAQKNPTAFYLCASSPGTEGLYYGANVLTFGAGSRLTVL.

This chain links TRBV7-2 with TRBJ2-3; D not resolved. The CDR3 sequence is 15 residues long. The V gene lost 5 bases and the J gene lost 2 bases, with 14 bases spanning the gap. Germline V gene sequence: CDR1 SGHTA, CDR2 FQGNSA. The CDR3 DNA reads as TGTGCCAGCAGCCAGAGCCGGGTAGCCACAGATACGCAGTATTTT. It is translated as CASSQSRVATDTQYF.